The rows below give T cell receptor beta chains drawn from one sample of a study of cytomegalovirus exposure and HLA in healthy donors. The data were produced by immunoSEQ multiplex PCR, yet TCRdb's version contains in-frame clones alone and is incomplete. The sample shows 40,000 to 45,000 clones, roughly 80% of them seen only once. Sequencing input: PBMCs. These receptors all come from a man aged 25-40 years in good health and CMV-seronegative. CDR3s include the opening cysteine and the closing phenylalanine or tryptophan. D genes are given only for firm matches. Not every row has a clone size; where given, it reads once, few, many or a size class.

DNA: TGTGCCAGCAGTTCTCGGATCGGGGAAGCTACTGGCTACACCTTC
CDR3: CASSSRIGEATGYTF
D: NA
V: TRBV27
J: TRBJ1-2
size: NA

DNA: TGTGCCAGTAGGGTCAGGGGCGGCGAGGGTGGCTACACCTTC
CDR3: CASRVRGGEGGYTF
D: NA
V: TRBV19
J: TRBJ1-2
size: NA

DNA: TGTGCCAGCAGCTTAATCAACCAGCGGGCCCACACAGATACGCAGTATTTT
CDR3: CASSLINQRAHTDTQYF
D: NA
V: TRBV7-3
J: TRBJ2-3
size: NA

DNA: TGTGCCTGGAGTCGGCGGGATGAGCAGTACTTC
CDR3: CAWSRRDEQYF
D: NA
V: TRBV30
J: TRBJ2-7
size: NA

DNA: TGCGCCAGCAGCCGGGAGGGAGAAGGCTATGGCTACACCTTC
CDR3: CASSREGEGYGYTF
D: NA
V: TRBV5-1
J: TRBJ1-2
size: NA

DNA: TGTGCCAGTAGCTACCTCGGGACAGGGTACCTGTTTTTT
CDR3: CASSYLGTGYLFF
D: TRBD1
V: TRBV19
J: TRBJ1-4
size: NA

DNA: TGTGCCAGCAGTTTATTGGGTCGGGGGGAGACCCAGTACTTC
CDR3: CASSLLGRGETQYF
D: NA
V: TRBV28
J: TRBJ2-5
size: NA

DNA: TGTGCCAGCAGGGACAGGGGAAAAGCTCACACTGAAGCTTTCTTT
CDR3: CASRDRGKAHTEAFF
D: TRBD1
V: TRBV6-1
J: TRBJ1-1
size: NA

DNA: TGTGCCAGCAGTGAAGGCTGGACAGGGAACACTGAAGCTTTCTTT
CDR3: CASSEGWTGNTEAFF
D: TRBD1
V: TRBV2
J: TRBJ1-1
size: NA

DNA: TGTGCCAGCAGCGACAGGACAGATACGCAGTATTTT
CDR3: CASSDRTDTQYF
D: NA
V: TRBV5-8
J: TRBJ2-3
size: NA

DNA: TGTGCCAGCAGCTTAGTGCGGGGGATAGGGGACAATGAGCAGTTCTTC
CDR3: CASSLVRGIGDNEQFF
D: TRBD2
V: TRBV7-2
J: TRBJ2-1
size: few

DNA: TGTGCCAGCAGTCTCCACCGGGACAGGGGATACGAGCAGTACTTC
CDR3: CASSLHRDRGYEQYF
D: TRBD1
V: TRBV27
J: TRBJ2-7
size: NA

DNA: TGTGCCAGCAGTTTGAGGGCAGATTATATGAACACTGAAGCTTTCTTT
CDR3: CASSLRADYMNTEAFF
D: NA
V: TRBV27
J: TRBJ1-1
size: NA

DNA: TGCGCCAGCAGCCAAGTAACTGGAGCTAACTATGGCTACACCTTC
CDR3: CASSQVTGANYGYTF
D: NA
V: TRBV4-3
J: TRBJ1-2
size: NA

DNA: TGTGCCATCAGCCAGGGGCCCATGAACACTGAAGCTTTCTTT
CDR3: CAISQGPMNTEAFF
D: NA
V: TRBV10-3
J: TRBJ1-1
size: NA

DNA: TGCGCCAGCAGCTACGAGCGGGAGGGTGCGGAGACCCAGTACTTC
CDR3: CASSYEREGAETQYF
D: TRBD2
V: TRBV4-3
J: TRBJ2-5
size: NA

DNA: TGTGCCACCAGCAGAGAGGCGGGAGGGGTCTACAATGAGCAGTTCTTC
CDR3: CATSREAGGVYNEQFF
D: TRBD2
V: TRBV15
J: TRBJ2-1
size: NA

DNA: TGCGCCAGCAGCCCCTGGGCAGGGGTGGAGACCCAGTACTTC
CDR3: CASSPWAGVETQYF
D: NA
V: TRBV5-1
J: TRBJ2-5
size: NA

DNA: TGTGCCAGCAGCTTAGATTGGCTAGCGGGAGATGGGCGCTACGAGCAGTACTTC
CDR3: CASSLDWLAGDGRYEQYF
D: TRBD2
V: TRBV7-2
J: TRBJ2-7
size: few

DNA: TGTGCCAGCAGGACCCAACAGGGCGGGGGGGATGAGCAGTTCTTC
CDR3: CASRTQQGGGDEQFF
D: TRBD2
V: TRBV6-1
J: TRBJ2-1
size: NA

DNA: TGCAGCGTTGAAGTAGGGCTAGCGGGAGGAATCGAGCAGTACTTC
CDR3: CSVEVGLAGGIEQYF
D: TRBD2
V: TRBV29-1
J: TRBJ2-7
size: NA

DNA: TGTGCCAGTAGTATAATGGGACTAGCGGGCGGCGAGCAGTTCTTC
CDR3: CASSIMGLAGGEQFF
D: TRBD2
V: TRBV19
J: TRBJ2-1
size: NA

DNA: TGTGCCAGCTCAAGAGTTGGTGGGGGCGAGTACGAGCAGTACTTC
CDR3: CASSRVGGGEYEQYF
D: NA
V: TRBV18
J: TRBJ2-7
size: NA

DNA: TGTGCCAGCAGTCTTTATCAACAGGGGCAGTACTTC
CDR3: CASSLYQQGQYF
D: NA
V: TRBV28
J: TRBJ2-7
size: NA

DNA: TGTGCCAGCAGCGTTTCAGGGGGACCGGGGGGGAGCTCCTACAATGAGCAGTTCTTC
CDR3: CASSVSGGPGGSSYNEQFF
D: NA
V: TRBV9
J: TRBJ2-1
size: NA

DNA: TGTGCCATCAGTGGGGACAGGGAACAGCCCCAGCATTTT
CDR3: CAISGDREQPQHF
D: TRBD1
V: TRBV10-3
J: TRBJ1-5
size: NA

DNA: TGTGCCAGCAGCCCTGGCAGGGCGAACACTGAAGCTTTCTTT
CDR3: CASSPGRANTEAFF
D: NA
V: TRBV7-9
J: TRBJ1-1
size: NA

DNA: TGTGCCAGCAGCTCGGTAGGACTAGCGGAGAGCACAGATACGCAGTATTTT
CDR3: CASSSVGLAESTDTQYF
D: TRBD2
V: TRBV5-4
J: TRBJ2-3
size: once

DNA: TGTGCCAGCAGTGGACAGGGAGACCTCTCTGGAAACACCATATATTTT
CDR3: CASSGQGDLSGNTIYF
D: TRBD1
V: TRBV5-4
J: TRBJ1-3
size: NA

DNA: TGTGCCAGCAGTGAGCTGGGACTTCCGGGAGAGACCCAGTACTTC
CDR3: CASSELGLPGETQYF
D: NA
V: TRBV2
J: TRBJ2-5
size: few

DNA: TGCGCCAGCAGCCAAGATCACAGGGACCCCTATGGCTACACCTTC
CDR3: CASSQDHRDPYGYTF
D: NA
V: TRBV4-1
J: TRBJ1-2
size: NA

DNA: TGTGCCAGCAGTCTACCGGGACTAGCGGGATTATGGCAGTACTTC
CDR3: CASSLPGLAGLWQYF
D: TRBD2
V: TRBV28
J: TRBJ2-7
size: NA

DNA: TGTGCCAGCAGCCAACTAGCGGGAGGGCCCAATGAGCAGTTCTTC
CDR3: CASSQLAGGPNEQFF
D: TRBD2
V: TRBV14
J: TRBJ2-1
size: few

DNA: TGTGCCAGCAGCCAAGGACCCGCAGGGGGCGAGCAGTACTTC
CDR3: CASSQGPAGGEQYF
D: TRBD1
V: TRBV4-2
J: TRBJ2-7
size: few